This T cell receptor beta chain was captured by sequencing in a study of technical replicates of blood from several donors. Here immunoSEQ multiplex PCR was the method, and the copy in TCRdb shows in-frame clones only, minus some. Among 73,000 or so clones listed, 90% to 95% were seen once. The V and J ends lost 0 bases and 9 bases respectively, with 12 bases between them. In germline, CDR1 is MNHEY, CDR2 SVGAGI. The CDR3 spans 14 residues. The V call is TRBV6-5, the J call TRBJ2-1; no clear D. The sequenced material came from T cells isolated from PBMCs. This TCR was sampled from a human donor in good health. CDR3 residues: CASSYSNGVGEQFF. DNA of the CDR3: TGTGCCAGCAGTTACTCGAACGGAGTCGGTGAGCAGTTCTTC.